Listed below are T cell receptor beta chains from one sample, sequenced in a study of T cell responses to AZD1222 COVID-19 vaccine. Measured with immunoSEQ multiplex PCR; TCRdb has only the in-frame clones, and not every one. The data contain around 30,000 clones, approximately 91% of them singletons. The sample was peripheral blood, taken on day 0 of AZD1222 vaccination. The source is an adult in good health. Both conserved end residues are part of each CDR3. Fields, in order: V gene, J gene, D gene, clone size, CDR3 protein, CDR3 DNA. A D gene is named only where the DNA matches it firmly. Some rows have no size entry. The others give once, few or many, or a class for an expanded clone.

TRBV4-2	TRBJ1-4	NA	once	CASTRRTTATNEKLFF	TGTGCCAGCACCCGTAGAACTACAGCAACTAATGAAAAACTGTTTTTT
TRBV6-2/TRBV6-3	TRBJ2-2	NA	NA	CASSLQTYTGELFF	TGTGCCAGCAGTCTTCAAACATACACCGGGGAGCTGTTTTTT
TRBV13	TRBJ1-4	NA	NA	CASSLRATNEKLFF	TGTGCCAGCAGCTTAAGAGCAACTAATGAAAAACTGTTTTTT
TRBV28	TRBJ1-2	TRBD1	NA	CASRPGTGYGYTF	TGTGCCAGCAGGCCCGGGACAGGCTATGGCTACACCTTC
TRBV3-1/TRBV3-2	TRBJ2-1	TRBD2	NA	CASSQASGGVDEQFF	TGTGCCAGCAGCCAAGCTAGCGGGGGGGTTGATGAGCAGTTCTTC
TRBV30	TRBJ1-1	NA	once	CAWMFSGGAFF	TGTGCCTGGATGTTTAGTGGGGGGGCTTTCTTT
TRBV5-4	TRBJ2-7	TRBD2	NA	CASSSSAGGRVEQYF	TGTGCCAGCAGCTCGTCTGCGGGGGGTCGCGTGGAGCAGTACTTC
TRBV7-9	TRBJ1-2	NA	NA	CASSLAHPRGDYGYTF	TGTGCCAGCAGCTTAGCACACCCACGCGGGGACTATGGCTACACCTTC
TRBV7-9	TRBJ1-1	NA	NA	CASSLRTENTEAFF	TGTGCCAGCAGCTTAAGGACAGAGAACACTGAAGCTTTCTTT
TRBV24-1	TRBJ1-5	NA	few	CATSDFRYSNQPQHF	TGTGCCACCAGTGATTTCCGGTATAGCAATCAGCCCCAGCATTTT
TRBV6-5	TRBJ2-3	NA	NA	CASLGRYGDTQYF	TGTGCCAGCTTAGGAAGGTACGGAGATACGCAGTATTTT
TRBV21-1	TRBJ1-2	NA	NA	CASSKGSDSPNLYGYTF	TGTGCCAGCAGCAAGGGGTCGGACAGCCCAAATCTCTATGGCTACACCTTC
TRBV11-2	TRBJ2-2	NA	NA	CASSLGGANTGELFF	TGTGCCAGCAGCTTAGGCGGGGCGAACACCGGGGAGCTGTTTTTT
TRBV14	TRBJ2-1	TRBD2	once	CASSLLAGGSYNEQFF	TGTGCCAGCAGCCTACTAGCGGGGGGCTCCTACAATGAGCAGTTCTTC
TRBV5-1	TRBJ1-2	TRBD1	NA	CASSVGTAFGGYTF	TGCGCCAGCAGTGTGGGGACAGCCTTTGGCGGCTACACCTTC
TRBV6-5	TRBJ2-4	NA	once	CASSYSGTVNIQYF	TGTGCCAGCAGTTACTCCGGGACGGTCAACATTCAGTACTTC
TRBV5-5	TRBJ1-1	NA	NA	CASSLDTGGTEAFF	TGTGCCAGCAGCTTGGACACGGGAGGGACTGAAGCTTTCTTT
TRBV9	TRBJ1-3	NA	NA	CASSVGAGMDTIYF	TGTGCCAGCAGCGTAGGGGCAGGGATGGACACCATATATTTT
TRBV7-9	TRBJ2-7	TRBD2	few	CASSPGTSGGRYEQYF	TGTGCCAGCAGCCCCGGGACTAGCGGGGGCCGCTACGAGCAGTACTTC
TRBV5-1	TRBJ1-5	NA	NA	CASSLDGGVQPQHF	TGCGCCAGCAGCTTGGATGGAGGTGTCCAGCCCCAGCATTTT
TRBV3-1/TRBV3-2	TRBJ1-6	NA	NA	CASSQVAGGYNSPLHF	TGTGCCAGCAGCCAAGTGGCAGGCGGATATAATTCACCCCTCCACTTT
TRBV6-1	TRBJ2-7	NA	NA	CASSETGPLYEQYF	TGTGCCAGCAGTGAAACGGGTCCTCTCTACGAGCAGTACTTC
TRBV6-2/TRBV6-3	TRBJ1-3	NA	once	CASSYGNPSGNTIYF	TGTGCCAGCAGTTATGGGAATCCCTCCGGAAACACCATATATTTT
TRBV7-8	TRBJ2-7	NA	once	CASSPIYEQYF	TGTGCCAGCAGCCCGATATACGAGCAGTACTTC
TRBV25-1	TRBJ2-5	TRBD1	NA	CASSSRGTGFVETQYF	TGTGCCAGCAGTTCGAGGGGGACAGGTTTTGTAGAGACCCAGTACTTC
TRBV6-2/TRBV6-3	TRBJ1-5	TRBD1	NA	CASSFSLHRTGASFNQPQHF	TGTGCCAGCAGTTTTTCCCTGCACAGGACAGGGGCATCGTTCAATCAGCCCCAGCATTTT
TRBV5-6	TRBJ2-2	NA	NA	CASSGPPLGGELFF	TGTGCCAGCAGCGGGCCCCCTCTGGGCGGGGAGCTGTTTTTT
TRBV5-4	TRBJ1-2	NA	few	CASRGGRAVYGYTF	TGTGCCAGCAGAGGGGGAAGGGCGGTCTATGGCTACACCTTC
TRBV4-2	TRBJ1-5	NA	once	CASSQLRGNQPQHF	TGTGCCAGCAGCCAGTTACGTGGGAATCAGCCCCAGCATTTT
TRBV5-4	TRBJ1-6	NA	NA	CASSMGHPEPLHF	TGTGCCAGCAGCATGGGACATCCCGAACCCCTCCACTTT
TRBV5-4	TRBJ2-1	NA	NA	CASSLARGDEQFF	TGTGCCAGCAGCTTGGCGAGGGGGGATGAGCAGTTCTTC
TRBV5-1	TRBJ2-7	NA	NA	CASSPLTNSYEQYF	TGCGCCAGCAGCCCGTTGACAAATTCCTACGAGCAGTACTTC
TRBV3-1/TRBV3-2	TRBJ2-2	TRBD1	NA	CASSHVQGAGPGELFF	TGTGCCAGCAGCCATGTACAGGGGGCAGGTCCCGGGGAGCTGTTTTTT
TRBV5-4	TRBJ2-1	TRBD1	NA	CASSWDRASRNEQFF	TGTGCCAGCAGCTGGGACAGGGCTTCACGGAATGAGCAGTTCTTC
TRBV6-1	TRBJ1-1	TRBD1	NA	CASSDWTGGHTEAFF	TGTGCCAGCAGTGATTGGACAGGGGGGCACACTGAAGCTTTCTTT
TRBV2	TRBJ2-2	NA	NA	CASRLQGSNTGELFF	TGTGCCAGCAGGTTACAGGGTTCGAACACCGGGGAGCTGTTTTTT
TRBV30	TRBJ1-3	NA	NA	CAWSSTTGNTIYF	TGTGCCTGGAGTTCTACCACTGGAAACACCATATATTTT
TRBV25-1	TRBJ2-7	NA	once	CASSGSLEQYF	TGTGCCAGCAGTGGGTCGCTCGAGCAGTACTTC
TRBV7-6	TRBJ1-6	TRBD1	NA	CASSSDRGNSPLHF	TGTGCCAGCAGCTCCGACAGGGGTAATTCACCCCTCCACTTT
TRBV19	TRBJ1-2	TRBD1	NA	CATGTGIYYGYTF	TGTGCCACCGGGACAGGGATCTACTATGGCTACACCTTC
TRBV6-4	TRBJ2-2	TRBD1	NA	CASSERGTEHGELFF	TGTGCCAGCAGTGAAAGAGGGACAGAACACGGGGAGCTGTTTTTT
TRBV7-2	TRBJ2-7	TRBD2	NA	CASSWGLVTYEQYF	TGTGCCAGCAGCTGGGGACTAGTAACCTACGAGCAGTACTTC
TRBV19	TRBJ2-7	TRBD1	NA	CASRTGTGSSYEQYF	TGTGCCAGTAGGACCGGGACAGGTAGCTCCTACGAGCAGTACTTC
TRBV3-1/TRBV3-2	TRBJ1-2	TRBD1	once	CASSPTGKYSGYTF	TGTGCCAGCAGTCCGACAGGGAAGTATTCCGGCTACACCTTC
TRBV4-3	TRBJ2-7	NA	once	CASSQQFPQFSYEQYF	TGCGCCAGCAGCCAGCAATTCCCCCAGTTCTCATACGAGCAGTACTTC
TRBV3-1/TRBV3-2	TRBJ1-1	TRBD1	NA	CASSQDWTGTRGTEAFF	TGTGCCAGCAGCCAAGATTGGACAGGGACTAGGGGCACTGAAGCTTTCTTT
TRBV5-1	TRBJ2-1	NA	NA	CASSLSLTQYNEQFF	TGCGCCAGCAGCTTGAGTCTGACCCAGTACAATGAGCAGTTCTTC
TRBV27	TRBJ1-2	NA	NA	CASSLGGFYGYTF	TGTGCCAGCAGTTTAGGGGGGTTCTATGGCTACACCTTC
TRBV5-8	TRBJ1-1	NA	NA	CASSLMAHMNTEAFF	TGTGCCAGCAGCTTAATGGCACATATGAACACTGAAGCTTTCTTT
TRBV25-1	TRBJ1-4	NA	NA	CASSESGSGEKLFF	TGTGCCAGCAGTGAATCCGGGTCGGGTGAAAAACTGTTTTTT
TRBV9	TRBJ2-2	NA	NA	CASSVGAQVTGELFF	TGTGCCAGCAGCGTTGGTGCACAGGTCACCGGGGAGCTGTTTTTT
TRBV14	TRBJ2-7	NA	NA	CASSLLSEQYF	TGTGCCAGCAGCCTTCTGAGCGAGCAGTACTTC
TRBV5-4	TRBJ1-2	TRBD1	NA	CASSLGGGAGGYTF	TGTGCCAGCAGCTTGGGAGGGGGCGCTGGTGGCTACACCTTC
TRBV5-1	TRBJ2-2	TRBD2	NA	CASSLESLAGDTGELFF	TGCGCCAGCAGCTTGGAAAGCTTAGCGGGGGACACCGGGGAGCTGTTTTTT
TRBV30	TRBJ2-1	TRBD2	NA	CAWRVSGLAAYNEQFF	TGTGCCTGGAGAGTATCTGGACTAGCGGCTTACAATGAGCAGTTCTTC
TRBV3-1/TRBV3-2	TRBJ1-1	NA	NA	CASRGGQNTEAFF	TGTGCCAGCAGAGGCGGTCAGAACACTGAAGCTTTCTTT